The 29 T cell receptor beta chains given below trace back to one sample, sequenced in a study of post-analysis software for immune sequencing data. Regarding the study as a whole: Included in a set of five TRBV segments more frequent in patients than controls were TRBV5-6, TRBV5-1 and TRBV20-1.

For these receptors, no antigen is known. The TCR beta cDNA libraries contained unique molecular identifiers. A single record per CDR3 protein comes from TCRdb applying MiXCR to the PCR reads. The sample records roughly 700,000 distinct CDR3 sequences, roughly 27% being singletons. Sequenced input: blood. The receptors stem from a girl between 10 and 17 years old with multiple sclerosis.

This chain uses TRBV27 with TRBJ2-1; 7 bases align to TRBD1. Germline lookup yields CDR1 MNHEY and CDR2 SMNVEV (reference sequence). The V gene end was trimmed by 4 bases and the J gene end by 2 bases; junction bases not matched to a gene: 5. The CDR3 consists of 15 residues. The CDR3 DNA reads TGTGCCAGCAGTTGGTCCGACAGGGCCTACAATGAGCAGTTCTTC. Protein product: CASSWSDRAYNEQFF.

This clonotype was counted ten times or more. CDR3 region: CASSLWRATDTQYF. DNA for the CDR3: TGTGCCAGCAGCTTGTGGCGGGCCACAGATACGCAGTATTTT. The chain couples TRBV5-5 to TRBJ2-3, with D possibly being TRBD2 (5 bases). V lost 1 base and J lost 2, with 8 bases in between. The germline gives CDR1 SGHKS, CDR2 YYEKEE (reference sequence). The CDR3 has 14 residues.

This clonotype was recorded a few times. This chain connects TRBV28 to TRBJ2-1; 8 bases are shared with TRBD2. In germline, CDR1 is MDHEN, CDR2 SYDVKM. The CDR3 runs 15 residues. Trimming removed 4 bases from V and 5 bases from J; junction bases left unmatched: 7. The CDR3 here is CASSSTGTRHNEQFF. CDR3 nucleotide sequence: TGTGCCAGCAGTTCCACCGGGACTAGGCACAATGAGCAGTTCTTC.

V and J are TRBV5-1 and TRBJ2-1, with D perhaps given as TRBD1 or TRBD2 (6 bases each). V shed 5 bases and J shed 7 bases, with 19 bases lying between them. Germline CDR1 SGHRS, CDR2 YFSETQ. CDR3 length: 15 amino acids. The CDR3 nucleotides are TGCGCCAGCAGGGGGGCACTAGCAGGGCCTAATGAGCAGTTCTTC. It yields the protein CASRGALAGPNEQFF.

J is TRBJ2-3 and V is TRBV28; TRBD2 matches at 10 bases. The V gene's germline CDR1 is MDHEN and CDR2 SYDVKM. V shed 5 bases and J 2 bases; nucleotides not matched to a gene: 7. The CDR3 extends over 16 amino acids. CDR3 loop: CASSRGLAETTDTQYF. The CDR3 coding sequence is TGTGCCAGCAGTCGCGGACTAGCGGAAACCACAGATACGCAGTATTTT.

A few counts support this clonotype. The chain combines TRBV5-1 with TRBJ2-7; D gene ambiguous. Looked up from germline, CDR1 is SGHRS and CDR2 is YFSETQ. The CDR3 has 15 amino acids. The V gene lost 0 bases and the J gene lost 0 bases, with 10 bases spanning the gap. CDR3 residues: CASSLEASYSYEQYF. CDR3 DNA sequence: TGCGCCAGCAGCTTGGAGGCCAGCTACTCCTACGAGCAGTACTTC.

The chain uses TRBV6-1 and TRBJ1-2, with 10 bases aligning to TRBD1. Unmatched junction bases numbered 4, after V lost 6 bases and J lost 3 bases. The CDR3 is 14 amino acids. Per germline, CDR1 MNHNS and CDR2 SASEGT. The CDR3 nucleotides read TGTGCCAGCAGGGTTGGACAGGGGGACTATGGCTACACCTTC. Its translation is CASRVGQGDYGYTF.

J is TRBJ1-2 and V is TRBV4-3; tentatively, D is TRBD1 (6 bases). The CDR3 spans 14 residues. Germline assignment: CDR1 LGHNA and CDR2 YSLEER. Trimming cost V 4 bases and J 4 bases, with 13 bases left between them. Written as DNA, the CDR3 is TGCGCCAGCAGCCGCGCCCCGGACAGCTATGGCTACACCTTC. Translated: CASSRAPDSYGYTF.

This clonotype was detected only a few times. The chain is built from TRBV12-3 or TRBV12-4 and TRBJ1-6, with 7 bases fitting TRBD1. Trimming removed 3 bases from V and 7 bases from J; junction bases left unmatched: 6. The CDR3 has 15 residues. The CDR3: CASSLSGRGNSPLHF. In nucleotides, the CDR3 is TGTGCCAGCAGTTTGAGCGGCAGGGGGAATTCACCCCTCCACTTT.

The chain couples TRBV10-3 to TRBJ2-5; D gene unclear. The germline CDR1 and CDR2 sequences are ENHRY and SYGVKD. This CDR3 region has 13 residues. V was cut by 8 bases and J by 5 bases, with 15 bases left in between. In nucleotides, the CDR3 is TGTGCCATCTCAGCCAATTCTGGGGAGACCCAGTACTTC. As protein: CAISANSGETQYF.

This clonotype was detected a few times. The junction departs from the called germline gene at one end, perhaps through a read error. The chain couples TRBV7-2 to TRBJ2-7, with 7 nucleotides matching TRBD2. Germline V gene sequence: CDR1 SGHTA, CDR2 FQGNSA. There are 13 residues in the CDR3. DNA for the CDR3: TGTGTCAGCAGCCGGGGACTACTCTACGAGCAGTACTTC. Amino acid sequence: CVSSRGLLYEQYF.

The chain couples TRBV28 to TRBJ1-3; D is ambiguous. V lost 1 base and J lost 3, with 1 base in between. The CDR3 loop spans 12 amino acids. Germline V gene sequence: CDR1 MDHEN, CDR2 SYDVKM. CDR3 DNA sequence: TGTGCCAGCAGTTTATATGGAAACACCATATATTTT. This sequence encodes CASSLYGNTIYF.

In this sample, this clonotype turned up a few times. The V gene is TRBV29-1, the J gene TRBJ1-1, with D possibly being TRBD1 (6 bases). In germline, CDR1 is SQVTM, CDR2 ANQGSEA. The CDR3 has 14 residues. Trimming took 4 bases from V and 6 from J, leaving 18 bases between them. The CDR3 DNA follows: TGCAGCGTTGCGGGTCTACAGGGAACGGCTGAAGCTTTCTTT. Residues: CSVAGLQGTAEAFF.

The chain combines TRBV12-3 or TRBV12-4 with TRBJ2-6, with D uncertain. This CDR3 contains 16 residues. The V end was cut by 5 bases, the J end by 2 bases, with 13 bases between. This CDR3 reads CASSQRWVTGANVLTF. In DNA, the CDR3 is TGTGCCAGCAGTCAACGGTGGGTTACTGGGGCCAACGTCCTGACTTTC.

The J gene is TRBJ2-1, the V gene TRBV7-2, with 11 nucleotides matching TRBD2. This CDR3 region has 16 residues. Trimming at V came to 5 bases and at J to 8 bases, leaving 11 bases not matched to a gene. Germline assignment: CDR1 SGHTA and CDR2 FQGNSA. The CDR3 region is CASSPMLAGGGYEQFF. The DNA for the CDR3 is TGTGCCAGCAGCCCTATGCTAGCGGGGGGCGGGTATGAGCAGTTCTTC.

This clonotype was seen a few times. This chain connects TRBV20-1 to TRBJ2-3, with 10 bases that match TRBD2. The CDR3 extends over 16 amino acids. Per germline, CDR1 DFQATT and CDR2 SNEGSKA (reference sequence). J gave up 3 bases and V 2 bases, and 8 bases lay outside the gene matches. CDR3 region: CSARPRTSGHTDTQYF. In DNA, the CDR3 is TGCAGTGCTAGACCGCGGACTAGCGGCCATACAGATACGCAGTATTTT.

For this clonotype: The junction departs from germline at one end; a sequencing error may be responsible. V is TRBV20-1 and J is TRBJ1-2, with D perhaps TRBD1 (5 bases). Germline V CDR1 and CDR2: DFQATT, SNEGSKA (reference sequence). The CDR3 is 14 residues long. This CDR3 is CSAAPPGLNYGYTF. CDR3 nucleotide sequence: TGCAGCGCGGCCCCCCCAGGGTTAAACTATGGTTACACCTTC.

The V gene is TRBV7-9, the J gene TRBJ1-2; D call uncertain. Germline V CDR1 and CDR2: SEHNR, FQNEAQ (reference sequence). This CDR3 is 14 amino acids long. Trimming removed 6 bases at V and 4 bases at J, with 15 bases between. CDR3: CASSSLPVFYGYTF. CDR3 coding DNA: TGTGCCAGCAGTTCCCTCCCCGTCTTCTATGGCTACACCTTC.

This clonotype was seen more than once but under ten times. The rearrangement joins TRBV9 to TRBJ2-3; D not resolved. Germline CDR1 is SGDLS and CDR2 is YYNGEE. CDR3 length: 12 amino acids. The V end lost 0 bases, the J end lost 5 bases, and 4 bases lay between the germline ends. The CDR3 region has the DNA TGTGCCAGCAGCGTAGACGGAGATACGCAGTATTTT. Translating gives CASSVDGDTQYF.

The chain combines TRBV7-9 with TRBJ2-1; possible D gene TRBD2, 7 bases. The CDR3 has 19 residues. Germline assignment: CDR1 SEHNR and CDR2 FQNEAQ (reference sequence). V lost 0 bases and J lost 0, with 18 bases in between. The CDR3: CASSLARGGGSRSYNEQFF. The CDR3 region has the DNA TGTGCCAGCAGCTTAGCTCGAGGGGGGGGGTCCCGCTCCTACAATGAGCAGTTCTTC.

The CDR3: CSVDTGPNTGELFF. CDR3 nucleotide sequence: TGCAGCGTAGATACAGGGCCCAACACCGGGGAGCTGTTTTTT. The chain is built from TRBV29-1 and TRBJ2-2; TRBD1 is a possible D gene (6 bases). V was shortened by 6 bases and J by 2 bases, with 13 bases between the two germline ends. Germline CDR1 SQVTM, CDR2 ANQGSEA. The CDR3 spans 14 residues.

The CDR3 sequence: CASSLGGVRDTQYF. For the CDR3, the DNA is TGTGCCAGCAGCCTGGGAGGGGTCAGAGATACGCAGTATTTT. The chain employs TRBV7-2 and TRBJ2-3; TRBD2 matches at 7 bases. CDR1 SGHTA and CDR2 FQGNSA come from the germline V gene. Trimming took 5 bases from V and 5 from J; bases not matched to a gene: 7. This CDR3 is 14 amino acids long.

This rearrangement joins TRBV7-4 to TRBJ2-5, with D possibly matching TRBD2 (6 bases). Germline V CDR1 and CDR2: SGHVT, SQSDAQ. V lost 2 bases and J lost 2, with 18 bases in between. CDR3 length: 17 amino acids. The CDR3 nucleotides are TGTGCCAGCAGCTTACGGGATCCGGGACTCGGGCAAGAGACCCAGTACTTC. Encoded protein: CASSLRDPGLGQETQYF.

The genes are TRBV5-1 and TRBJ1-4; D gene unclear. The CDR3 has 13 amino acids. V lost 1 base to trimming and J lost 4 bases, with 5 bases between them. Germline V gene sequence: CDR1 SGHRS, CDR2 YFSETQ. The CDR3 loop reads CASSLWFNEKLFF. CDR3 in DNA: TGCGCCAGCAGCTTGTGGTTTAATGAAAAACTGTTTTTT.

This clonotype was seen a handful of times. This rearrangement joins TRBV21-1 to TRBJ2-7; the table's D call, TRBD1, has no DNA check behind it. TRBV21-1 is flagged as a pseudogene. The CDR3 totals 15 residues. In nucleotides, the CDR3 is TGTGCCAGCAGAGAAAATTTTGGACACGGGTACGAGCAGTACTTC. Its translation: CASRENFGHGYEQYF.

This clonotype has just a few counts. The rearrangement uses TRBV6-6 and TRBJ2-1, with 8 positions matching TRBD2. The CDR3 runs to 14 residues. Germline CDR1 is MNHNY and CDR2 is SVGAGI (reference sequence). The ends lost 7 bases at V and 6 bases at J; junction bases unmatched: 8. CDR3 amino acids: CASIQREFTNEQFF. Here the CDR3 DNA reads TGTGCCAGCATTCAGCGGGAGTTTACCAATGAGCAGTTCTTC.

The chain joins TRBV5-1 to TRBJ1-4, with unresolved D. Germline CDR1 is SGHRS and CDR2 is YFSETQ. The CDR3 has 13 amino acids. Trimming took 4 bases from V and 7 from J, leaving 11 bases between them. This CDR3 is CASSLDKAEKLFF. CDR3 nucleotides: TGCGCCAGCAGCCTTGACAAGGCTGAAAAACTGTTTTTT.

The V and J genes are TRBV28 and TRBJ2-5; D possibly corresponds to TRBD2 (6 bases). Germline V CDR1 and CDR2: MDHEN, SYDVKM. This CDR3 comprises 14 residues. V was trimmed by 7 bases and J by 2 bases, leaving 14 bases between them. CDR3 sequence (DNA): TGTGCCAGCACTTCCGTGGCGGGGCAAGAGACCCAGTACTTC. Protein sequence: CASTSVAGQETQYF.

The CDR3 sequence is CASSRREPRADTEAFF. The CDR3 nucleotides are TGTGCCAGCAGTCGAAGGGAACCACGAGCGGACACTGAAGCTTTCTTT. V gene TRBV6-1 combines with J gene TRBJ1-1; D uncertain. The CDR3 runs to 16 residues. Trimming took 5 bases from V and 3 from J, leaving 19 bases between them. The germline CDR1 and CDR2 sequences are MNHNS and SASEGT.